A selection of T cell receptor beta chains follows, all from one sample in a study of identical twins. MiXCR, run by TCRdb on the 5' RACE reads, gives a single entry per CDR3 protein. The table includes roughly 150,000 distinct CDR3 sequences, around 3.6% detected once. The sample was memory T cells sorted from blood. All receptors derive from a man aged 18 to 29 in good health. The CDR3 runs from the conserved cysteine through the conserved F or W. The D gene is left open where the match is weak. The size field is filled for only some rows; it gives once, few, many or a size class.

clone size,V gene,D gene,J gene,CDR3 DNA,CDR3 protein
many,TRBV7-2,TRBD1,TRBJ2-3,TGTGCCAGCAGCCTCCGGGACAGGTTTTTCACAGATACGCAGTATTTT,CASSLRDRFFTDTQYF
many,TRBV20-1,.,TRBJ1-3,TGCAGTGCTAGTGGCAGACTCGGAAACACCATATATTTT,CSASGRLGNTIYF
many,TRBV2,.,TRBJ2-5,TGTGCCAGCAGTGTCGAAGGGTTCCAAGAGACCCAGTACTTC,CASSVEGFQETQYF
many,TRBV15,.,TRBJ1-4,TGTGCCACCAGCAGATTAGGACTGGGGGCAACTAATGAAAAACTGTTTTTT,CATSRLGLGATNEKLFF
many,TRBV29-1,.,TRBJ2-1,TGCAGTACGGGGAGGAGCTCCTACAATGAGCAGTTCTTC,CSTGRSSYNEQFF
many,TRBV19,.,TRBJ2-6,TGTGCCAGTAGTCCAGACACCTCTGGGGCCAACGTCCTGACTTTC,CASSPDTSGANVLTF
many,TRBV5-5,.,TRBJ2-7,TGTGCCAGCAGCTTGGGGGCCTTATCCTACGAGCAGTACTTC,CASSLGALSYEQYF
.,TRBV10-3,TRBD1,TRBJ1-1,TGTGCCATAGGCCGGGACAGGGGGCACGGCACTGAAGCTTTCTTT,CAIGRDRGHGTEAFF
.,TRBV4-2,TRBD1,TRBJ2-5,TGTGCCAGCAGCCTCTTGGTTCACAGGGGGCGCAGGGAGGTCCAAGAGACCCAGTACTTC,CASSLLVHRGRREVQETQYF
many,TRBV5-5,.,TRBJ1-1,TGTGCCAGCAGCTTGGTCGGGGGGTGGGACACTGAAGCTTTCTTT,CASSLVGGWDTEAFF